These T cell receptor beta chains were read from a single sample in a study of identical twins. TCRdb re-analysed the 5' RACE reads in MiXCR, keeping a single row per CDR3 protein. The sample lists 300,000 to 400,000 distinct CDR3 sequences; around 12% were seen once. A further study also used this sample, focusing on yellow fever vaccine responses in identical twins.

Sequenced material: CD8+ T cells sorted from blood. All receptors come from a woman in her late teens or twenties in good health. CDR3s include the opening cysteine and the closing phenylalanine or tryptophan. Each record gives: V gene, D gene, clone size, J gene, CDR3 protein, CDR3 DNA. The D gene is left open where the match is weak. Not every row has a clone size; where given, it reads once, few, many or a size class.

>TRBV5-6|NA|many|TRBJ2-1
CASSRQYGRYNEQFF
TGTGCCAGCAGCCGACAGTACGGGAGATACAATGAGCAGTTCTTC
>TRBV24-1|NA|many|TRBJ2-2
CATRGGHSGELFF
TGTGCCACCCGAGGAGGGCATTCCGGGGAGCTGTTTTTT
>TRBV2|NA|many|TRBJ2-3
CASSELGGTDTQYF
TGTGCCAGCAGTGAATTAGGCGGCACAGATACGCAGTATTTT
>TRBV12-3/TRBV12-4|NA|NA|TRBJ2-1
CASSLLVYNEQFF
TGTGCCAGCAGTCTTTTAGTATACAATGAGCAGTTCTTC
>TRBV2|TRBD1|few|TRBJ1-5
CASRKGQHNQPQHF
TGTGCCAGCAGGAAGGGACAGCACAATCAGCCCCAGCATTTT
>TRBV12-3/TRBV12-4|TRBD2|many|TRBJ2-5
CASGPREGQETQYF
TGTGCCAGCGGACCCCGGGAGGGACAAGAGACCCAGTACTTC
>TRBV18|TRBD1|NA|TRBJ2-5
CASSPKPGQGGETQYF
TGTGCCAGCTCACCAAAACCGGGACAGGGAGGAGAGACCCAGTACTTC
>TRBV6-1|NA|NA|TRBJ2-5
CASSERRQLQETQYF
TGTGCCAGCAGTGAACGGAGACAGCTCCAAGAGACCCAGTACTTC
>TRBV20-1|TRBD2|few|TRBJ2-5
CSARDWLAGGPREETQYF
TGCAGTGCTAGAGATTGGCTAGCGGGGGGGCCGCGGGAAGAGACCCAGTACTTC
>TRBV4-2|NA|many|TRBJ2-7
CASSQDQLEQYF
TGTGCCAGCAGCCAAGATCAGTTGGAGCAGTACTTC
>TRBV27|TRBD2|NA|TRBJ2-7
CASSLRTSGSSSYEQYF
TGTGCCAGCAGTTTACGCACTAGCGGGAGTAGCTCCTACGAGCAGTACTTC
>TRBV2|NA|NA|TRBJ1-5
CASSESAGDQPQHF
TGTGCCAGCAGTGAGTCGGCTGGGGATCAGCCCCAGCATTTT
>TRBV6-2/TRBV6-3|NA|NA|TRBJ1-2
CASSYRWADQANYGYTF
TGTGCCAGCAGTTACCGCTGGGCAGACCAAGCTAACTATGGCTACACCTTC
>TRBV5-1|TRBD2|few|TRBJ2-5
CASSPSTSGEETQYF
TGCGCCAGCAGCCCTTCGACTAGCGGAGAAGAGACCCAGTACTTC
>TRBV5-1|TRBD1|NA|TRBJ2-7
CASSLDRGKAYEQYF
TGCGCCAGCAGCTTGGACAGGGGAAAAGCCTACGAGCAGTACTTC
>TRBV10-3|NA|NA|TRBJ2-7
CAISDQGGYEQYF
TGTGCCATCAGTGACCAAGGGGGCTACGAGCAGTACTTC
>TRBV6-5|NA|NA|TRBJ1-2
CASSYGRTDYGYTF
TGTGCCAGCAGTTACGGCAGGACGGATTATGGCTACACCTTC
>TRBV20-1|NA|NA|TRBJ2-5
CSALDTGPAQYF
TGCAGTGCTCTAGACACCGGACCGGCCCAGTACTTC
>TRBV24-1|TRBD1|few|TRBJ1-2
CATSAMDRGEGYTF
TGTGCCACCAGTGCCATGGACAGGGGTGAAGGCTACACCTTC
>TRBV4-1|NA|NA|TRBJ2-7
CASSQDSASLYEQYF
TGCGCCAGCAGCCAAGATTCCGCTAGTTTGTACGAGCAGTACTTC
>TRBV4-1|NA|many|TRBJ2-4
CASSLPPSGTRDIQYF
TGCGCCAGCAGCTTGCCCCCGTCGGGCACAAGGGACATTCAGTACTTC
>TRBV7-2|NA|few|TRBJ2-2
CASSDGSYTGELFF
TGTGCCAGCAGCGACGGGTCCTACACCGGGGAGCTGTTTTTT
>TRBV2|TRBD1|few|TRBJ2-6
CASSDSPTGASGANVLTF
TGTGCCAGCAGTGATTCACCGACAGGGGCCTCTGGGGCCAACGTCCTGACTTTC
>TRBV20-1|TRBD1|many|TRBJ2-5
CSTGQGDETQYF
TGCAGTACCGGACAGGGTGACGAGACCCAGTACTTC
>TRBV7-2|TRBD2|NA|TRBJ2-3
CASSLAGGGASDTQYF
TGTGCCAGCAGCTTAGCTGGCGGGGGGGCCTCAGATACGCAGTATTTT
>TRBV12-3/TRBV12-4|TRBD1|many|TRBJ2-3
CASSRTRQGVTDTQYF
TGTGCCAGCAGTCGGACCCGACAGGGGGTGACAGATACGCAGTATTTT
>TRBV4-1|TRBD2|many|TRBJ2-7
CASSGRGLAGGDEQYF
TGCGCCAGCAGCGGCAGAGGACTAGCGGGAGGCGACGAGCAGTACTTC
>TRBV5-6|TRBD2|NA|TRBJ2-1
CASSLGGEGLGNEQFF
TGTGCCAGCAGCTTGGGTGGGGAGGGTCTCGGAAATGAGCAGTTCTTC
>TRBV29-1|NA|NA|TRBJ1-1
CSVEHTHSRVEAFF
TGCAGCGTTGAACACACACACAGCAGGGTTGAAGCTTTCTTT
>TRBV7-8|TRBD2|NA|TRBJ2-3
CASSSRLAGASTDTQYF
TGTGCCAGCAGCTCCCGACTAGCGGGCGCTAGCACAGATACGCAGTATTTT
>TRBV7-8|NA|many|TRBJ1-1
CASSSSNTEAFF
TGTGCCAGCAGCTCAAGTAACACTGAAGCTTTCTTT
>TRBV12-3/TRBV12-4|TRBD2|many|TRBJ2-1
CASSSLTSGIYNEQFF
TGTGCCAGCAGTTCCCTGACTAGCGGGATATACAATGAGCAGTTCTTC
>TRBV27|NA|many|TRBJ2-7
CASSLTSSYEQYF
TGTGCCAGCAGTTTAACAAGCTCCTACGAGCAGTACTTC
>TRBV20-1|NA|NA|TRBJ2-5
CSAPDLIHPGQQETQYF
TGCAGTGCTCCCGACCTAATACATCCCGGGCAACAAGAGACCCAGTACTTC
>TRBV4-1|NA|NA|TRBJ2-3
CASSQGRGGASTDTQYF
TGCGCCAGCAGCCAAGGACGCGGCGGGGCGAGCACAGATACGCAGTATTTT
>TRBV7-9|TRBD1|few|TRBJ1-5
CASSSGGGPQPQHF
TGTGCCAGCAGCTCCGGAGGGGGCCCCCAGCCCCAGCATTTT
>TRBV24-1|TRBD1|NA|TRBJ2-6
CATSALSGTGGAPGANVLTF
TGTGCCACCAGTGCCCTTAGTGGGACAGGGGGCGCCCCTGGGGCCAACGTCCTGACTTTC
>TRBV13|TRBD1|few|TRBJ1-4
CASSPGTGANWEKLFF
TGTGCCAGCAGCCCCGGGACAGGGGCCAATTGGGAAAAACTGTTTTTT
>TRBV6-5|NA|NA|TRBJ1-3
CASSYSVGFGNTIYF
TGTGCCAGCAGTTACTCGGTGGGGTTTGGAAACACCATATATTTT
>TRBV12-3/TRBV12-4|TRBD1|many|TRBJ2-7
CASSARDRTTGEQYF
TGTGCCAGCAGTGCCCGGGACAGGACTACGGGGGAGCAGTACTTC
>TRBV4-1|NA|few|TRBJ1-2
CASSQLAVGGLDYGYTF
TGCGCCAGCAGCCAACTGGCCGTCGGGGGGCTCGACTATGGCTACACCTTC
>TRBV2|NA|many|TRBJ2-1
CASSARFGTSDYNEQFF
TGTGCCAGCAGTGCCCGCTTCGGAACGTCAGACTACAATGAGCAGTTCTTC
>TRBV7-8|NA|few|TRBJ1-1
CASTQFSRGAKTEAFF
TGTGCCAGCACCCAATTCAGCCGGGGGGCAAAAACTGAAGCTTTCTTT
>TRBV20-1|NA|NA|TRBJ2-1
CSAPQASSYNEQFF
TGCAGTGCTCCTCAGGCGAGCTCCTACAATGAGCAGTTCTTC